What follows are 6 T cell receptor beta chains derived from one specimen sequenced in a study of response to subunit inactivated influenza vaccine. TCRdb re-analysed the RT-PCR reads in MiXCR, keeping a single row per CDR3 protein. The data show more than 700,000 distinct CDR3 sequences, around 20% seen once. This specimen was PBMCs from blood, taken more than 4 days after vaccination. These receptors were taken from a man between 45 and 60 years old who received an inactivated influenza vaccine.

V gene TRBV28 combines with J gene TRBJ2-7; possibly TRBD2 for D (7 bases). Germline V lookup: CDR1 MDHEN, CDR2 SYDVKM. This CDR3 comprises 13 residues. V lost 7 bases, J lost 5 bases, and 15 bases lay in between. For the CDR3, the DNA is TGTGCCAGCATAGGGGGGGATCTCCACGAGCAGTACTTC. The encoded protein is CASIGGDLHEQYF. Using reference TRBV28 and TRBJ2-7 for the parts outside the CDR3, the full variable domain is DVKVTQSSRYLVKRTGEKVFLECVQDMDHENMFWYRQDPGLGLRLIYFSYDVKMKEKGDIPEGYSVSREKKERFSLILESASTNQTSMYLCASIGGDLHEQYFGPGTRLTVT.

This clonotype was seen a few times. CDR3 region: CATSRDPGLAGVFDTQYF. CDR3 DNA sequence: TGTGCCACCAGCAGGGACCCGGGACTAGCGGGAGTATTTGATACGCAGTATTTT. This chain links TRBV15 with TRBJ2-3; 14 bases map to TRBD2. Trimming cost V 3 bases and J 6 bases; bases outside gene matches: 11. Germline CDR1 LNHNV, CDR2 YYDKDF (reference sequence). This CDR3 comprises 18 residues.

This clonotype appeared a few times. The chain recombines TRBV4-3 with TRBJ1-6; a weak D match, TRBD1 (5 bases). The V gene's germline CDR1 is LGHNA and CDR2 YSLEER. V lost 1 base and J lost 7, with 11 bases in between. The CDR3 runs to 15 residues. The CDR3 sequence is CASSQGMQGNSPLHF. CDR3 in DNA: TGCGCCAGCAGCCAAGGAATGCAGGGAAATTCACCCCTCCACTTT.

The gene calls are TRBV10-3 and TRBJ2-3; 7 bases match TRBD2. Trimming took 8 bases from V and 0 from J; bases not matched to a gene: 14. CDR3 length: 17 amino acids. Looked up from germline, CDR1 is ENHRY and CDR2 is SYGVKD. The CDR3 DNA reads as TGTGCCATCCGGGAGGTGAACTACTTAGCTAGCACAGATACGCAGTATTTT. Protein product: CAIREVNYLASTDTQYF.

The V and J genes are TRBV4-1 and TRBJ1-2; no definite D call. Trimming removed 3 bases from V and 7 bases from J, with 15 bases in between. The CDR3 is made up of 14 amino acids. Germline CDR1 MGHRA, CDR2 YSYEKL. The CDR3 bases are TGCGCCAGCAGCCACCCGAGGACCCTGCTTGGCTACACCTTC. Protein product: CASSHPRTLLGYTF.

The V and J genes are TRBV11-3 and TRBJ2-3; TRBD2 matches 9 bases. CDR1 SGHNT and CDR2 YENEEA come from the germline V gene. The CDR3 length is 14 residues. V trimming: 5 bases; J trimming: 5 bases; junction bases outside the gene matches: 5. CDR3 protein: CASSNSGSGDTQYF. The CDR3 DNA is TGTGCCAGCAGCAATAGCGGGAGCGGAGATACGCAGTATTTT. The full variable domain, completed using reference TRBV11-3 and TRBJ2-3, is EAGVVQSPRYKIIEKKQPVAFWCNPISGHNTLYWYLQNLGQGPELLIRYENEEAVDDSQLPKDRFSAERLKGVDSTLKIQPAELGDSAVYLCASSNSGSGDTQYFGPGTRLTVL.